The sequence of this T cell receptor beta chain was determined in a study of T cell repertoires in cytomegalovirus infection. From the reads, TCRdb called clonotypes with MiXCR, one entry per CDR3 protein. The sample lists about 200,000 distinct CDR3 sequences; approximately 9.6% were seen once. This clonotype occurred a few times. From germline, CDR1 is SGHAT and CDR2 FQNNGV. Trimming removed 5 bases at V and 7 bases at J, with 6 bases between. The CDR3 runs to 11 residues. This chain links TRBV11-2 with TRBJ2-1; D unresolved. The sample comprised PBMCs. This sequence originates from a human donor in good health (CMV status not recorded). Some clones in this sample may be carry-over from other donors' samples. The CDR3 DNA sequence: TGTGCCAGCAGCCCCGGGAATGAGCAGTTCTTC. Translated, it gives CASSPGNEQFF.